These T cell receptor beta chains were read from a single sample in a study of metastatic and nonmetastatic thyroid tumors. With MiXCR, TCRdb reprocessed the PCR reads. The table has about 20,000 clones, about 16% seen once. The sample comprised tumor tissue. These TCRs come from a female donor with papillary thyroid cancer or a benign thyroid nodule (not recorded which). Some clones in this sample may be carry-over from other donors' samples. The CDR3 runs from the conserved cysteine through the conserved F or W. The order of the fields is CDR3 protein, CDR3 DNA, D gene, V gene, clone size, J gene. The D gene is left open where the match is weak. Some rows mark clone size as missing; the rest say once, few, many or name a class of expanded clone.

cdr3_aa: CASSAGANTEQFF
cdr3_nt: TGTGCCAGTAGTGCGGGAGCAAACACTGAGCAGTTCTTC
d_call: TRBD2
v_call: TRBV19
clone_size: many
j_call: TRBJ2-1

cdr3_aa: CSTLRQGLNQPQHF
cdr3_nt: TGCAGTACACTACGACAGGGACTAAATCAGCCCCAGCATTTT
d_call: TRBD1
v_call: TRBV20-1
clone_size: many
j_call: TRBJ1-5

cdr3_aa: CASSLGDMASIEQYF
cdr3_nt: TGTGCCAGCAGCTTAGGGGACATGGCAAGTATCGAGCAGTACTTC
d_call: .
v_call: TRBV7-2
clone_size: few
j_call: TRBJ2-7

cdr3_aa: CAWLTGGNTEAFF
cdr3_nt: TGTGCCTGGTTGACAGGGGGTAACACTGAAGCTTTCTTT
d_call: TRBD1
v_call: TRBV30
clone_size: many
j_call: TRBJ1-1

cdr3_aa: CASRDFSNEKLFF
cdr3_nt: TGTGCCAGCAGGGATTTTTCTAATGAAAAACTGTTTTTT
d_call: .
v_call: TRBV2
clone_size: many
j_call: TRBJ1-4

cdr3_aa: CASSLGVRTNTEAFF
cdr3_nt: TGTGCCAGCAGCTTAGGAGTACGGACGAACACTGAAGCTTTCTTT
d_call: .
v_call: TRBV7-8
clone_size: many
j_call: TRBJ1-1

cdr3_aa: CASSPGQGRGTEAFF
cdr3_nt: TGTGCCAGCTCACCAGGACAGGGGAGGGGGACTGAAGCTTTCTTT
d_call: TRBD1
v_call: TRBV18
clone_size: many
j_call: TRBJ1-1

cdr3_aa: CSASPGQLNTEAFF
cdr3_nt: TGCAGCGCCTCCCCCGGGCAGTTGAACACTGAAGCTTTCTTT
d_call: .
v_call: TRBV29-1
clone_size: many
j_call: TRBJ1-1

cdr3_aa: CASSGAQRGSEQYF
cdr3_nt: TGTGCCAGCAGCGGGGCTCAGAGGGGGTCCGAGCAGTACTTC
d_call: .
v_call: TRBV11-3
clone_size: many
j_call: TRBJ2-7

cdr3_aa: CASSLMNTEAFF
cdr3_nt: TGTGCCAGCAGCTTAATGAACACTGAAGCTTTCTTT
d_call: .
v_call: TRBV11-2
clone_size: many
j_call: TRBJ1-1

cdr3_aa: CSARNPVGASYEQYF
cdr3_nt: TGCAGTGCTAGAAATCCGGTCGGGGCCTCCTACGAGCAGTACTTC
d_call: .
v_call: TRBV20-1
clone_size: .
j_call: TRBJ2-7

cdr3_aa: CASSVAPGQTPNF
cdr3_nt: TGCGCCAGCAGTGTGGCACCGGGACAGACCCCGAATTTT
d_call: TRBD1
v_call: TRBV10-1
clone_size: many
j_call: TRBJ2-3

cdr3_aa: CASSGEITGELFF
cdr3_nt: TGTGCCAGTAGTGGGGAGATCACCGGGGAGCTGTTTTTT
d_call: .
v_call: TRBV19
clone_size: medium-sized
j_call: TRBJ2-2

cdr3_aa: CASSLRGDTGELFF
cdr3_nt: TGCGCCAGCAGTCTCAGGGGGGACACCGGGGAGCTGTTTTTT
d_call: .
v_call: TRBV5-1
clone_size: many
j_call: TRBJ2-2

cdr3_aa: CATSARVQPRGAETQYF
cdr3_nt: TGTGCCACCAGCGCCCGTGTACAGCCAAGGGGGGCAGAGACCCAGTACTTC
d_call: .
v_call: TRBV24-1
clone_size: .
j_call: TRBJ2-5

cdr3_aa: CASSSGRRSNYGYTF
cdr3_nt: TGTGCCAGCAGTTCGGGGCGTCGATCTAACTATGGCTACACCTTC
d_call: .
v_call: TRBV2
clone_size: few
j_call: TRBJ1-2

cdr3_aa: CASTTGLSSYEQYF
cdr3_nt: TGTGCCAGCACAACAGGGTTGAGCTCCTACGAGCAGTACTTC
d_call: .
v_call: TRBV28
clone_size: few
j_call: TRBJ2-7

cdr3_aa: CASSSTSGSVYEQYF
cdr3_nt: TGTGCCAGCAGTTCAACTAGCGGGAGTGTGTACGAGCAGTACTTC
d_call: TRBD2
v_call: TRBV3-1
clone_size: medium-sized
j_call: TRBJ2-7